The next 4 T cell receptor beta chains were all read from a single sample in a study of human T cells and chemical hapten exposure. This sample's time point: patch test 1, 2 weeks after DPC sensitization. Treatment described: therapeutic diphenylcyclopropenone sensitization with weekly scalp DPC. TCRdb reprocessed the RACE reads with MiXCR, giving one entry per CDR3 protein. Of some 350,000 distinct CDR3 sequences in the sample, 6% to 8.5% were seen once. Material: whole blood, obtained in connection with sensitization to the hapten diphenylcyclopropenone (DPC). These receptors were taken from a woman between 18 and 29 years old with alopecia areata. Some clones in this sample may be carry-over from other donors' samples.

The V and J genes are TRBV7-2 and TRBJ2-1; D is ambiguous. The CDR3 covers 15 residues. Per the germline V gene, CDR1 is SGHTA and CDR2 is FQGNSA. V shed 0 bases and J shed 1 base, with 7 bases lying between them. In DNA, the CDR3 is TGTGCCAGCAGCTTAGCCAGCCCTTCCTACAATGAGCAGTTCTTC. Protein sequence: CASSLASPSYNEQFF. The whole variable domain, filled in from reference TRBV7-2 and TRBJ2-1, reads GAGVSQSPSNKVTEKGKDVELRCDPISGHTALYWYRQSLGQGLEFLIYFQGNSAPDKSGLPSDRFSAERTGGSVSTLTIQRTQQEDSAVYLCASSLASPSYNEQFFGPGTRLTVL.

In this sample, this clonotype turned up a few times. The gene calls are TRBV29-1 and TRBJ1-2; D possibly corresponds to TRBD1 (5 bases). The germline gives CDR1 SQVTM, CDR2 ANQGSEA. The V gene lost 4 bases and the J gene lost 1 base, with 13 bases spanning the gap. This CDR3 spans 14 amino acids. This CDR3 reads CSVGTSGFNYGYTF. The CDR3 coding sequence is TGCAGCGTTGGGACATCCGGTTTTAACTATGGCTACACCTTC.

In DNA form, the CDR3 reads TGCGCCAGCAGCTTGGTGGCCCCCGGCAGGCTACGAAGCACAGATACGCAGTATTTT. Amino acid sequence: CASSLVAPGRLRSTDTQYF. This chain uses TRBV5-1 with TRBJ2-3; D uncertain. Trimming took off 0 bases at V and 0 bases at J, with 20 bases between the two ends. The CDR3 is 19 amino acids. CDR1 is SGHRS, CDR2 YFSETQ, per germline.

This clonotype was recorded at least ten times. This chain connects TRBV10-3 to TRBJ2-3; 8 nucleotides line up with TRBD2. J was trimmed by 4 bases and V by 3 bases; bases with no gene match: 6. The CDR3 runs to 15 residues. Germline loops: CDR1 ENHRY, CDR2 SYGVKD. The chain's CDR3 is CAISEPGGIPDTQYF. The CDR3 DNA reads TGTGCCATCAGTGAACCGGGGGGGATTCCAGATACGCAGTATTTT.